What follows are 32 T cell receptor beta chains derived from one specimen sequenced in a study of human T cells and chemical hapten exposure. Time point meaning: pre-sensitization, week 0. Treatment of the sample: therapeutic diphenylcyclopropenone sensitization with weekly scalp DPC. TCRdb used MiXCR to reprocess the RACE reads, holding one entry per CDR3 protein. The data show 280,000 or so distinct CDR3 sequences, with approximately 8% seen just once and 1.2% held by the top ten. Source: whole blood, taken in connection with sensitization to the hapten diphenylcyclopropenone (DPC). The receptor source for this set is a man aged 18 to 30 with alopecia areata. Some clones in this sample may be carry-over from other donors' samples.

The chain is built from TRBV29-1 and TRBJ2-1, with 9 bases fitting TRBD2. Trimming cost V 3 bases and J 8 bases; bases outside gene matches: 8. Germline V gene lookup returns CDR1 SQVTM and CDR2 ANQGSEA. The CDR3 is 14 residues long. DNA for the CDR3: TGCAGCGTTGACCCTGCGGGGGGGTTTGATGAGCAGTTCTTC. It codes for CSVDPAGGFDEQFF.

V is TRBV13 and J is TRBJ2-5; D ambiguous. Germline V lookup: CDR1 PRHDT, CDR2 FYEKMQ (reference sequence). The CDR3 is 16 amino acids. The V and J ends lost 2 bases and 2 bases respectively, with 15 bases between them. CDR3 sequence: CASSLTDIMDQETQYF. The CDR3 DNA follows: TGTGCCAGCAGCTTAACCGACATCATGGATCAAGAGACCCAGTACTTC.

The rearrangement links TRBV5-1 to TRBJ2-7; 9 nucleotides match TRBD2. With 5 bases clipped from V and 2 bases from J, the junction kept 5 bases outside the gene matches. The germline gives CDR1 SGHRS, CDR2 YFSETQ. The CDR3 runs 14 residues. The CDR3 sequence is CASSYERGAYEQYF. The CDR3 nucleotides are TGCGCCAGCAGTTATGAGCGGGGGGCCTACGAGCAGTACTTC.

The rearrangement uses TRBV7-9 and TRBJ2-1, with TRBD2 matching over 9 bases. V lost 5 bases, J lost 7 bases, and 18 bases stayed unmatched. Germline CDR1 is SEHNR and CDR2 is FQNEAQ (reference sequence). The CDR3 loop spans 18 amino acids. The CDR3 region is CASSPTTLSGGRENEQFF. The CDR3 coding sequence is TGTGCCAGCAGCCCTACGACCCTTAGCGGGGGTCGTGAAAATGAGCAGTTCTTC.

This clonotype was seen a handful of times. V usage is TRBV12-3 or TRBV12-4 and J usage is TRBJ1-6; D perhaps matches TRBD1 (5 bases). This CDR3 spans 15 amino acids. Trimming took off 5 bases at V and 10 bases at J, with 18 bases between the two ends. This CDR3 reads CASSAAGPVWSPLHF. For the CDR3, the DNA is TGTGCCAGCAGTGCCGCGGGGCCGGTATGGTCACCCCTCCACTTT.

This clonotype has at least ten counts. The J gene is TRBJ1-2, the V gene TRBV4-3, with D perhaps TRBD1 (5 bases). V dropped 2 bases and J dropped 7 bases, with 14 bases sitting between them. CDR1 is LGHNA, CDR2 YSLEER, per germline. The CDR3 has 14 amino acids. The CDR3 sequence: CASSQRFGQGGYTF. The CDR3 DNA reads as TGCGCCAGCAGCCAAAGATTCGGGCAGGGTGGCTACACCTTC.

The sample holds many counts of this clonotype. This chain links TRBV7-2 with TRBJ2-1, with a possible D match to TRBD1 (5 bases). The length of the CDR3 is 12 residues. Per the germline V gene, CDR1 is SGHTA and CDR2 is FQGNSA. V lost 6 bases to trimming and J lost 4 bases, with 7 bases between them. Written as DNA, the CDR3 is TGTGCCAGCAGTCCAGGGTACAATGAGCAGTTCTTC. Protein: CASSPGYNEQFF. Based on the CDR3 plus reference TRBV7-2 and TRBJ2-1, the full variable domain is GAGVSQSPSNKVTEKGKDVELRCDPISGHTALYWYRQSLGQGLEFLIYFQGNSAPDKSGLPSDRFSAERTGGSVSTLTIQRTQQEDSAVYLCASSPGYNEQFFGPGTRLTVL.

The chain employs TRBV5-1 and TRBJ1-6; D is unclear. The length of the CDR3 is 14 residues. V gave up 0 bases and J gave up 4 bases, with 5 bases separating them. Germline CDR1 is SGHRS and CDR2 is YFSETQ. The CDR3 spells CASSLEHYNSPLHF. The CDR3 bases are TGCGCCAGCAGCTTGGAGCATTATAATTCACCCCTCCACTTT.

The chain is built from TRBV27 and TRBJ2-1; possibly TRBD2 for D (5 bases). This CDR3 comprises 16 residues. Germline values: CDR1 MNHEY, CDR2 SMNVEV (reference sequence). Trimming removed 6 bases at V and 5 bases at J, with 20 bases between. CDR3 nucleotides: TGTGCCAGCAGGGTGTTAGGTCTGACTAAAGACAATGAGCAGTTCTTC. Translating gives CASRVLGLTKDNEQFF.

The genes are TRBV4-3 and TRBJ2-7; the D gene is possibly TRBD1 (5 bases). The CDR3 is made up of 18 amino acids. Germline V gene sequence: CDR1 LGHNA, CDR2 YSLEER. V was clipped by 0 bases and J by 3 bases, with 21 bases between them. The CDR3 DNA reads as TGCGCCAGCAGCCAAGATACCAGGGATCGGTTCTACGACTACGAGCAGTACTTC. The encoded protein is CASSQDTRDRFYDYEQYF.

This clonotype was counted many times. This rearrangement joins TRBV2 to TRBJ2-1; possible D gene TRBD2, 5 bases. CDR1 SNHLY and CDR2 FYNNEI come from the germline V gene. The CDR3 covers 17 residues. V dropped 5 bases and J dropped 2 bases, with 19 bases sitting between them. CDR3 loop: CASSPSRSKGAYNEQFF. The CDR3 nucleotides are TGTGCCAGCAGTCCAAGTAGGTCGAAGGGAGCCTACAATGAGCAGTTCTTC. The full variable domain, in which reference TRBV2 and TRBJ2-1 provide the parts outside the CDR3, is EPEVTQTPSHQVTQMGQEVILRCVPISNHLYFYWYRQILGQKVEFLVSFYNNEISEKSEIFDDQFSVERPDGSNFTLKIRSTKLEDSAMYFCASSPSRSKGAYNEQFFGPGTRLTVL.

The chain has TRBV5-1 and TRBJ2-3; D call uncertain. The CDR3 extends over 14 amino acids. Trimming removed 0 bases at V and 5 bases at J, with 10 bases between. Germline CDR1 and CDR2: SGHRS and YFSETQ. The CDR3 bases are TGCGCCAGCAGCTTGGGCCCCCTTGAAGATACGCAGTATTTT. Protein: CASSLGPLEDTQYF.

This clonotype was observed a few times. The gene calls are TRBV6-5 and TRBJ2-5; TRBD1 matches at 7 bases. CDR1 and CDR2 from the germline V gene are MNHEY and SVGAGI. CDR3 size: 14 residues. J gave up 3 bases and V 0 bases, and 1 base lay outside the gene matches. CDR3 protein: CASSYSQGKETQYF. The CDR3 DNA sequence: TGTGCCAGCAGTTACTCACAGGGGAAAGAGACCCAGTACTTC.

This rearrangement joins TRBV10-2 to TRBJ2-5; 8 nucleotides agree with TRBD1. This CDR3 is built from 15 residues. V dropped 3 bases and J dropped 1; count of bases not matched to a gene: 4. Per the germline V gene, CDR1 is WSHSY and CDR2 is SAAADI. The CDR3 spells CASSDLGQGQETQYF. CDR3 sequence (DNA): TGCGCCAGCAGTGACCTAGGACAGGGCCAAGAGACCCAGTACTTC.

This clonotype has more than one count but fewer than ten. The chain carries TRBV20-1 and TRBJ1-6; TRBD1 might be the D (5 bases). In germline, CDR1 is DFQATT, CDR2 SNEGSKA (reference sequence). The V end was cut by 1 base, the J end by 6 bases, with 10 bases between. The CDR3 consists of 14 residues. The CDR3 DNA reads TGCAGTGCTAGAGCAGGGCCGATTAATTCACCCCTCCACTTT. It codes for CSARAGPINSPLHF.

There are a few counts of this clonotype. The chain combines TRBV6-5 with TRBJ1-5; 8 bases fit TRBD1. V was pared by 7 bases and J by 7 bases, with 9 bases of the junction left unmatched. Germline CDR1 and CDR2: MNHEY and SVGAGI. This CDR3 is 14 amino acids long. In nucleotides, the CDR3 is TGTGCCAGCACCTCCGGACAGGGTGGCCAGCCCCAGCATTTT. Protein product: CASTSGQGGQPQHF.

The chain carries TRBV20-1 and TRBJ2-4; no reliable D call. V gave up 7 bases and J gave up 5 bases, with 12 bases separating them. Germline CDR1 is DFQATT and CDR2 is SNEGSKA (reference sequence). The CDR3 extends over 12 amino acids. CDR3 coding DNA: TGCAGTGGGGGTCTAGGAGAAAACATTCAGTACTTC. It encodes CSGGLGENIQYF.

The chain employs TRBV18 and TRBJ1-5, with D hard to call. Germline V lookup: CDR1 KGHSH, CDR2 LQKENI. This CDR3 is built from 15 residues. Trimming took 6 bases from V and 4 from J, leaving 16 bases between them. This CDR3 is CASSSARTDNQPQHF. CDR3 DNA sequence: TGTGCCAGCTCCTCTGCCCGGACGGATAATCAGCCCCAGCATTTT.

The rearrangement links TRBV6-2 or TRBV6-3 to TRBJ1-6; D not resolved. Germline CDR1 reads MNHEY; CDR2 reads SVGEGT. The CDR3 contains 18 residues. With 2 bases removed from V and 0 bases from J, the gap between germline ends came to 14 bases. CDR3 sequence (DNA): TGTGCCAGCAGTTACCGTCCAGCTCGGGGCTCCTATAATTCACCCCTCCACTTT. Residues: CASSYRPARGSYNSPLHF.

This clonotype showed up just a few times. The chain recombines TRBV7-3 with TRBJ1-1; D perhaps matches TRBD1 (6 bases). Germline assignment: CDR1 SGHTA and CDR2 FQGTGA. This CDR3 spans 15 amino acids. Trimming took 5 bases from V and 0 from J, leaving 13 bases between them. The CDR3 DNA is TGTGCCAGCAGCCCAAGGGAGGGGGTGAACACTGAAGCTTTCTTT. Translation gives CASSPREGVNTEAFF.

The CDR3 DNA sequence: TGTGCCAGCAGCTTAGGCTGGTTGGGCACTGAAGCTTTCTTT. Amino acids: CASSLGWLGTEAFF. The rearrangement links TRBV13 to TRBJ1-1; the D is unclear. This CDR3 spans 14 amino acids. In germline, CDR1 is PRHDT, CDR2 FYEKMQ (reference sequence). V gave up 0 bases and J gave up 4 bases, with 9 bases separating them. Together with reference TRBV13 and TRBJ1-1, the CDR3 gives the full variable domain: AAGVIQSPRHLIKEKRETATLKCYPIPRHDTVYWYQQGPGQDPQFLISFYEKMQSDKGSIPDRFSAQQFSDYHSELNMSSLELGDSALYFCASSLGWLGTEAFFGQGTRLTVV.

In its sample, this clonotype was seen many times. The chain employs TRBV29-1 and TRBJ2-7; 8 nucleotides align to TRBD1. Germline V lookup: CDR1 SQVTM, CDR2 ANQGSEA. The CDR3 consists of 11 residues. Trimming removed 2 bases from V and 7 bases from J; junction bases left unmatched: 1. For the CDR3, the DNA is TGCAGCGTTGAAACAGGGGGTGAGCAGTACGTC. Protein product: CSVETGGEQYV.

In its sample, this clonotype was seen a few times. The chain couples TRBV6-2 or TRBV6-3 to TRBJ2-6; D is perhaps TRBD1 (6 bases). The germline CDR1 and CDR2 sequences are MNHEY and SVGEGT. V was trimmed by 4 bases and J by 4 bases, leaving 11 bases between them. This CDR3 region has 15 residues. The DNA for the CDR3 is TGTGCCAGCAGTTGGCAGGGGTCCGGGGCCAACGTCCTGACTTTC. Residues: CASSWQGSGANVLTF.

This clonotype has at least ten counts. The chain uses TRBV6-5 and TRBJ2-7, with 8 nucleotides matching TRBD1. The V gene's germline CDR1 is MNHEY and CDR2 SVGAGI. This CDR3 region has 11 residues. V was pared by 7 bases and J by 6 bases, with 2 bases of the junction left unmatched. The CDR3 spells CASNDRGEQYF. The CDR3 nucleotides are TGTGCCAGCAACGACAGGGGCGAGCAGTACTTC.

This clonotype appeared many times. This chain uses TRBV27 with TRBJ2-7; D is unclear. The CDR3 runs 14 residues. Trimming left V 7 bases short and J 2 bases short, with 15 bases between. The germline V gene has CDR1 MNHEY and CDR2 SMNVEV (reference sequence). The CDR3 here is CASTPSQNTYEQYF. In DNA form, the CDR3 reads TGTGCCAGCACCCCCTCTCAGAACACCTACGAGCAGTACTTC.

In this sample, this clonotype turned up a few times. The V and J genes are TRBV20-1 and TRBJ2-1, with D perhaps TRBD2 (5 bases). Germline V gives CDR1 DFQATT, CDR2 SNEGSKA (reference sequence). CDR3 length equals 13 residues. The CDR3 here is CSQTRVEYNEQFF. In DNA, the CDR3 is TGCAGCCAAACTAGGGTGGAATACAATGAGCAGTTCTTC.

The gene calls are TRBV10-3 and TRBJ2-1, with D unresolved. In germline, CDR1 is ENHRY, CDR2 SYGVKD. V was trimmed by 0 bases and J by 0 bases, leaving 9 bases between them. The CDR3 runs to 16 residues. The CDR3 nucleotides read TGTGCCATCAGTGAGTCCCGTGTTCCCTCCTACAATGAGCAGTTCTTC. The encoded protein is CAISESRVPSYNEQFF.

In its sample, this clonotype was seen many times. V and J are TRBV10-3 and TRBJ1-1; D uncertain. Trimming pared 0 bases from V and 7 bases from J, leaving 6 bases between. This CDR3 has 12 residues. Looked up from germline, CDR1 is ENHRY and CDR2 is SYGVKD. The CDR3 here is CAISESVGEAFF. The CDR3 bases are TGTGCCATCAGTGAGTCAGTGGGTGAAGCTTTCTTT.

V usage is TRBV12-5 and J usage is TRBJ2-5, with D maybe TRBD1 (7 bases). This CDR3 contains 16 residues. Between the trimmed V and J ends, which lost 0 bases and 2 bases, there was a span of 13 bases. Germline V gives CDR1 LGHNT, CDR2 FRNRAP. CDR3 sequence: CASGLVGGTAQETQYF. The CDR3 DNA reads TGTGCTAGTGGTTTGGTCGGCGGGACAGCACAAGAGACCCAGTACTTC.

This clonotype showed up just a few times. The chain links TRBV24-1 to TRBJ2-5; D might be TRBD1 (6 bases). Between the trimmed V and J ends, which lost 4 bases and 1 base, there was a span of 12 bases. This CDR3 is 15 amino acids long. Germline V CDR1 and CDR2: KGHDR, SFDVKD. The CDR3 DNA is TGTGCCACCAGTGAATTTGGACAGCCCCAAGAGACCCAGTACTTC. It is translated as CATSEFGQPQETQYF.

This chain links TRBV6-2 or TRBV6-3 with TRBJ2-3; D call uncertain. V dropped 5 bases and J dropped 6 bases, with 9 bases sitting between them. This CDR3 comprises 12 residues. Per germline, CDR1 MNHEY and CDR2 SVGEGT. CDR3 loop: CASSQNVDTQYF. Written as DNA, the CDR3 is TGTGCCAGCAGTCAGAATGTGGATACGCAGTATTTT.

The gene calls are TRBV7-9 and TRBJ2-2, with 10 bases that match TRBD1. Losses at the gene ends were 3 bases for V and 7 bases for J; bases not matched to a gene: 2. This CDR3 is built from 14 residues. Germline V gene sequence: CDR1 SEHNR, CDR2 FQNEAQ (reference sequence). CDR3 sequence: CASSLGQGNGELFF. The CDR3 coding sequence is TGTGCCAGCAGCTTGGGACAGGGGAACGGGGAGCTGTTTTTT.